This T cell receptor beta chain was recovered during a study of CD8+ T cells in alopecia areata. On the study more broadly: Scoring treated patients' severity relied on the percentage of scalp area affected.

The treatment: oral pan-JAK inhibitor, 5-10 mg twice daily. Trimming took 3 bases from V and 2 from J; bases not matched to a gene: 7. This CDR3 region has 16 residues. Germline V gene sequence: CDR1 SGDLS, CDR2 YYNGEE. This clone was counted once. Extracted RNA was reverse transcribed, and the resulting cDNA served as sequencing template. This table comes from immunoSEQ multiplex PCR, and its TCRdb copy is limited to in-frame clones, with some not included. The sample has under 350,000 clones, roughly 64% seen once. The material sequenced was CD4+ T cells sorted from blood, taken at week 24, from a patient treated with tofacitinib. This chain connects TRBV9 to TRBJ2-3; TRBD2 agrees at 9 bases. The source of this sequence is a human donor with alopecia areata. CDR3 residues: CASSGRLAETTDTQYF. The CDR3 coding sequence is TGTGCCAGCAGCGGGCGACTAGCGGAAACCACAGATACGCAGTATTTT.